The 22 T cell receptor beta chains below were found in one sample sequenced in a study of blood T cell repertoires in COVID-19. Clones were sequenced by immunoSEQ multiplex PCR, and TCRdb holds only the in-frame ones, with some missing. Among about 360,000 clones listed, about 87% were seen once. Sequencing used peripheral blood. The receptors were sampled from a human donor in a cohort sampled during active COVID-19.

The chain couples TRBV3-1 (or the pseudogene TRBV3-2) to TRBJ1-1; no clear D gene. CDR1 is LGHDT and CDR2 is YNNKEL in the germline V gene (reference sequence). The length of the CDR3 is 14 residues. Trimming pared 6 bases from V and 5 bases from J, leaving 16 bases between. CDR3: CASSLAARETEAFF. Here the CDR3 DNA reads TGTGCCAGCAGTCTTGCGGCTCGGGAAACTGAAGCTTTCTTT.

The chain is built from TRBV28 and TRBJ1-1, with 8 bases identical to TRBD1. Germline CDR1 and CDR2: MDHEN and SYDVKM. The CDR3 is 14 residues long. Losses at the gene ends were 8 bases for V and 7 bases for J; bases not matched to a gene: 12. The CDR3 coding sequence is TGTGCCAGCGCTGACAGGGGCTTATGGAATGAAGCTTTCTTT. Encoded protein: CASADRGLWNEAFF.

This chain uses TRBV4-1 with TRBJ1-4; 7 positions match TRBD1. V was pared by 4 bases and J by 4 bases, with 3 bases of the junction left unmatched. Germline V gene data show CDR1 as MGHRA and CDR2 as YSYEKL. This CDR3 is built from 14 residues. The CDR3 region has the DNA TGCGCCAGCAGCCCGGGACAGTATAATGAAAAACTGTTTTTT. Encoded protein: CASSPGQYNEKLFF.

This chain uses TRBV4-1 with TRBJ2-3, with 9 bases that match TRBD2. The CDR3 spans 16 residues. V lost 0 bases and J lost 3; bases outside the gene matches: 4. The germline CDR1 and CDR2 sequences are MGHRA and YSYEKL. This CDR3 is CASSQERAGGTDTQYF. Here the CDR3 DNA reads TGCGCCAGCAGCCAAGAGAGGGCGGGGGGGACAGATACGCAGTATTTT.

The rearrangement uses TRBV7-8 and TRBJ2-1; 8 bases are a match to TRBD2. The V gene's germline CDR1 is SGHVS and CDR2 FQNEAQ. The CDR3 length is 15 residues. V lost 1 base, J lost 6 bases, and 5 bases stayed unmatched. The CDR3 here is CASSLVGGALNEQFF. CDR3 nucleotides: TGTGCCAGCAGCTTAGTCGGGGGGGCTCTCAATGAGCAGTTCTTC.

The chain couples TRBV7-9 to TRBJ2-7; 14 nucleotides match TRBD2. The CDR3 is 15 amino acids. Germline CDR1 reads SEHNR; CDR2 reads FQNEAQ (reference sequence). V was pared by 3 bases and J by 6 bases, with 4 bases of the junction left unmatched. The CDR3 here is CASSFGLAGGGEQYF. The CDR3 coding sequence is TGTGCCAGCAGCTTCGGACTAGCGGGAGGCGGCGAGCAGTACTTC.

The chain uses TRBV27 and TRBJ2-5; D is unresolved. Trimming removed 10 bases at V and 9 bases at J, with 21 bases between. CDR3 length: 13 amino acids. The germline CDR1 and CDR2 sequences are MNHEY and SMNVEV (reference sequence). CDR3 DNA sequence: TGTGCCACCGGGTTCAGCCAAGATTCGGCCCAGTACTTC. Translation: CATGFSQDSAQYF.

The chain joins TRBV20-1 to TRBJ1-4; D ambiguous. The CDR3 has 16 amino acids. In germline, CDR1 is DFQATT, CDR2 SNEGSKA (reference sequence). V gave up 3 bases and J gave up 6 bases, with 20 bases separating them. CDR3 region: CSASQSGGSLDEKLFF. The DNA of the CDR3 is TGCAGTGCTAGTCAGTCGGGTGGGAGTTTAGATGAAAAACTGTTTTTT.

The chain joins TRBV19 to TRBJ2-1; TRBD2 might be the D (6 bases). The CDR3 runs to 15 residues. Germline V lookup: CDR1 LNHDA, CDR2 SQIVND (reference sequence). V was trimmed by 7 bases and J by 10 bases, leaving 23 bases between them. CDR3 nucleotides: TGTGCCAGTAACCCCCGCGGGGCCTCTCTAAGGGAGCAGTTCTTC. This gives the protein CASNPRGASLREQFF.

This sequence joins TRBV29-1 and TRBJ1-1; TRBD1 matches 8 bases. This CDR3 region has 13 residues. Trimming cost V 6 bases and J 3 bases; bases outside gene matches: 6. Germline CDR1 SQVTM, CDR2 ANQGSEA. CDR3 nucleotide sequence: TGCAGCGTGATCCAGGGGGCCGACACTGAAGCTTTCTTT. It yields the protein CSVIQGADTEAFF.

This sequence joins TRBV28 and TRBJ1-6; D may be TRBD1 (6 bases). Trimming removed 4 bases from V and 3 bases from J, with 13 bases in between. Per germline, CDR1 MDHEN and CDR2 SYDVKM. The CDR3 contains 16 residues. The CDR3 DNA sequence: TGTGCCAGCAGTTCGGACAGTTTTTTCTATAATTCACCCCTCCACTTT. This sequence encodes CASSSDSFFYNSPLHF.

This clone was picked up a small number of times. The chain combines TRBV30 with TRBJ2-7; D may be TRBD2 (6 bases). Germline lookup yields CDR1 GTSNPN and CDR2 SVGIG (reference sequence). V was cut by 1 base and J by 1 base, with 17 bases left in between. The CDR3 extends over 16 amino acids. The CDR3 spells CAWSATPGDGSYEQYF. The CDR3 nucleotides read TGTGCCTGGAGTGCGACGCCGGGAGATGGGTCCTACGAGCAGTACTTC.

V and J are TRBV18 and TRBJ1-1; D might be TRBD1 (6 bases). From germline, CDR1 is KGHSH and CDR2 LQKENI. The CDR3 consists of 14 residues. Trimming pared 6 bases from V and 3 bases from J, leaving 14 bases between. CDR3 residues: CASSQDREYTEAFF. CDR3 coding DNA: TGTGCCAGCTCCCAGGACAGAGAGTACACTGAAGCTTTCTTT.

The chain links TRBV12-3 or TRBV12-4 to TRBJ2-7, with 12 nucleotides matching TRBD2. CDR3 length: 13 residues. Trimming at V came to 9 bases and at J to 4 bases, leaving 4 bases not matched to a gene. The CDR3: CASGTSGLYEQYF. The CDR3 nucleotides are TGTGCCAGTGGGACTAGCGGGCTTTACGAGCAGTACTTC.

The chain links TRBV19 to TRBJ2-5; D ambiguous. CDR1 is LNHDA and CDR2 is SQIVND in the germline V gene (reference sequence). Trimming took off 5 bases at V and 4 bases at J, with 11 bases between the two ends. The CDR3 is 13 residues long. CDR3 sequence (DNA): TGTGCCAGTAGTTCCCCCCAGGTAGAGACCCAGTACTTC. Translating gives CASSSPQVETQYF.

This chain uses TRBV27 with TRBJ2-1; the match to TRBD2 covers 8 bases. Germline assignment: CDR1 MNHEY and CDR2 SMNVEV (reference sequence). V gave up 1 base and J gave up 0 bases; unmatched junction bases: 11. The CDR3 totals 19 residues. CDR3 sequence reads: CASSLLSGGDGYSYNEQFF. Written as DNA, the CDR3 is TGTGCCAGCAGTTTATTATCCGGGGGGGACGGGTACTCCTACAATGAGCAGTTCTTC.

The V call is TRBV5-1, the J call TRBJ2-5; 10 nucleotides line up with TRBD2. Trimming took 4 bases from V and 1 from J; bases not matched to a gene: 10. Germline V gives CDR1 SGHRS, CDR2 YFSETQ. The CDR3 covers 17 residues. The CDR3 coding sequence is TGCGCCAGCAGCAGTAATGCAGCGGGGGGGCCCCAAGAGACCCAGTACTTC. Its protein product is CASSSNAAGGPQETQYF.

The chain employs TRBV6-5 and TRBJ2-3; D is perhaps TRBD2 (7 bases). The CDR3 is 13 amino acids. The germline CDR1 and CDR2 sequences are MNHEY and SVGAGI. The V end was cut by 7 bases, the J end by 5 bases, with 13 bases between. The CDR3 sequence is CASTGGGVDTQYF. CDR3 coding DNA: TGTGCCAGCACCGGAGGGGGGGTAGATACGCAGTATTTT.

The rearrangement joins TRBV9 to TRBJ1-1; TRBD1 aligns across 11 bases. The V gene's germline CDR1 is SGDLS and CDR2 YYNGEE. Trimming at V came to 4 bases and at J to 0 bases, leaving 14 bases not matched to a gene. The CDR3 consists of 19 residues. CDR3 in amino acids: CASSPTLPGQGDMNTEAFF. CDR3 nucleotides: TGTGCCAGCAGCCCCACCCTCCCGGGACAGGGGGACATGAACACTGAAGCTTTCTTT.

This clone was picked up many times. The gene calls are TRBV4-2 and TRBJ1-3, with TRBD1 identical over 10 bases. The CDR3 has 15 amino acids. Looked up from germline, CDR1 is LGHNA and CDR2 is YNFKEQ. With 4 bases clipped from V and 8 bases from J, the junction kept 8 bases outside the gene matches. CDR3 residues: CASSREGQGLDTIYF. CDR3 DNA sequence: TGTGCCAGCAGCCGGGAGGGACAGGGGTTGGACACCATATATTTT.

J is TRBJ2-3 and V is TRBV29-1, with 10 bases fitting TRBD1. The CDR3 extends over 15 amino acids. The V gene's germline CDR1 is SQVTM and CDR2 ANQGSEA. With 2 bases clipped from V and 3 bases from J, the junction kept 5 bases outside the gene matches. CDR3 in DNA: TGCAGCGTTGAAATGGGACAGGGGTTGACAGATACGCAGTATTTT. Translated: CSVEMGQGLTDTQYF.

Notes on this clone: Other DNA sequences in the sample encode the same CDR3. V and J are TRBV5-1 and TRBJ1-2, with D tentatively TRBD1 (6 bases). The CDR3 has 12 residues. The ends were cut back, 4 bases at V and 8 bases at J, with 12 bases in the middle. Germline loops: CDR1 SGHRS, CDR2 YFSETQ. CDR3 in amino acids: CASSLTGGGYTF. CDR3 DNA: TGCGCCAGCAGCCTGACAGGAGGAGGCTACACCTTC.